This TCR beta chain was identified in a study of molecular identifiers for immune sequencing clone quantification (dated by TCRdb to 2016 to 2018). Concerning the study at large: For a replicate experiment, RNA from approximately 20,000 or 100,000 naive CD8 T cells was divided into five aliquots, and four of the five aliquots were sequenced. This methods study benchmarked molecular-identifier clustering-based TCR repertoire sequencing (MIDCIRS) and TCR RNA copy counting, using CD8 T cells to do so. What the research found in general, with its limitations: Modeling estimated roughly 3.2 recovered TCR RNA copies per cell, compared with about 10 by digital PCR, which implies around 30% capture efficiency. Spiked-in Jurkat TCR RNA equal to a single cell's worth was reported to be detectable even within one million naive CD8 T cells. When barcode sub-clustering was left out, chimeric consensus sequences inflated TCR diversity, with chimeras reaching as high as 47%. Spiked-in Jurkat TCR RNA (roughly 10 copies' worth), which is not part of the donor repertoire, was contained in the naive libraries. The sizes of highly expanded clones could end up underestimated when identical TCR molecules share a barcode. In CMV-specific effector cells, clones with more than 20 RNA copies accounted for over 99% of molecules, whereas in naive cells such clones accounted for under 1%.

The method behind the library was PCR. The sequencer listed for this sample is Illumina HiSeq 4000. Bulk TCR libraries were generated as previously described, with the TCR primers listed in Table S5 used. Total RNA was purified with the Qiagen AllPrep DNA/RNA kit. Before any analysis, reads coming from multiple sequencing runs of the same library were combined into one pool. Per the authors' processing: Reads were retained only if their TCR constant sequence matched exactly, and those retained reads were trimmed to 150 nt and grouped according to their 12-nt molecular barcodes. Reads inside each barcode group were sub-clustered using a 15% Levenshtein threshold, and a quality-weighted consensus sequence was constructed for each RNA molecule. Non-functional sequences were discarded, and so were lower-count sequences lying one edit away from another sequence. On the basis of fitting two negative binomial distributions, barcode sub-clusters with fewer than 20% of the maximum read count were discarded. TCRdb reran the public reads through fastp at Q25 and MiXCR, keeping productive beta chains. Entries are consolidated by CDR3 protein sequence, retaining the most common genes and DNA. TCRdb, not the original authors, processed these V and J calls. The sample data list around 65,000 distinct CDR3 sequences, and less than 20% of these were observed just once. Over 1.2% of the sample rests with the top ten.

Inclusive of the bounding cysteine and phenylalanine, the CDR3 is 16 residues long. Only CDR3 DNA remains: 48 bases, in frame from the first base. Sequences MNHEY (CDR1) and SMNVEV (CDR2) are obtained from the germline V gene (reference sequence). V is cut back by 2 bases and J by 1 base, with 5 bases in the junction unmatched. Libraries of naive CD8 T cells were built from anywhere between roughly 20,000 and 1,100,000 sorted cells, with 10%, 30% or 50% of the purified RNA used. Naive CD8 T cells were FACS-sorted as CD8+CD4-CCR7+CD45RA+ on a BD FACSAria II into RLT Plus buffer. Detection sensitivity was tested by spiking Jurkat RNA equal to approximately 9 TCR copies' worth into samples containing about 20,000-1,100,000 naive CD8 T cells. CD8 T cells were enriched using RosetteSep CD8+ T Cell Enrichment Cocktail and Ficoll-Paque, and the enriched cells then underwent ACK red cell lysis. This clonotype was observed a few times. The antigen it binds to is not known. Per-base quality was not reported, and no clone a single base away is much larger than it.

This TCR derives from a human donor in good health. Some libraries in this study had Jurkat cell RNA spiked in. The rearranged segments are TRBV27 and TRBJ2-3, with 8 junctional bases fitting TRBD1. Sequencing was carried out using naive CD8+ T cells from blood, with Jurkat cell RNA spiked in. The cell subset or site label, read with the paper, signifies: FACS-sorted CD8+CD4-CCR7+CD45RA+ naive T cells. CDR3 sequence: CASSLVLGQGTDTQYF. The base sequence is TGTGCCAGCAGTTTAGTTTTGGGACAGGGCACAGATACGCAGTATTTT.